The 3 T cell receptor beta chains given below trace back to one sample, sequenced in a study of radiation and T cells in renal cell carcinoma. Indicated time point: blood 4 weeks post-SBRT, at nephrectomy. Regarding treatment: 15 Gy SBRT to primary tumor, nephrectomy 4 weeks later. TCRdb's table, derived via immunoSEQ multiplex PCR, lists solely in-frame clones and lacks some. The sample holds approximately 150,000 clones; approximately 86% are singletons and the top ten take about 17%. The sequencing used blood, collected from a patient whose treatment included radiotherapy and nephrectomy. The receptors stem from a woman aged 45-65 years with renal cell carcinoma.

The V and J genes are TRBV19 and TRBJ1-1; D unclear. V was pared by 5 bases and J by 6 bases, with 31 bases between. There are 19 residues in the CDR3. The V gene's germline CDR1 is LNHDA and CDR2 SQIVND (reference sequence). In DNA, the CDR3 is TGTGCCAGTAGTCTCGACCTTCGCCCGTTGGGCCCGGCTAACGCTGAAGCTTTCTTT. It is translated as CASSLDLRPLGPANAEAFF. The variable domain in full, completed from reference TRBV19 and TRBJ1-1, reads DGGITQSPKYLFRKEGQNVTLSCEQNLNHDAMYWYRQDPGQGLRLIYYSQIVNDFQKGDIAEGYSVSREKKESFPLTVTSAQKNPTAFYLCASSLDLRPLGPANAEAFFGQGTRLTVV.

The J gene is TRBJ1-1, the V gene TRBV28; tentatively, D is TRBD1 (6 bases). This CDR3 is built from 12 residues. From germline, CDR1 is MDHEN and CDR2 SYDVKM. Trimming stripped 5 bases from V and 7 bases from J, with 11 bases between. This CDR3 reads CASSPGTIEAFF. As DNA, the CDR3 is TGTGCCAGCAGTCCAGGGACAATTGAAGCTTTCTTT.

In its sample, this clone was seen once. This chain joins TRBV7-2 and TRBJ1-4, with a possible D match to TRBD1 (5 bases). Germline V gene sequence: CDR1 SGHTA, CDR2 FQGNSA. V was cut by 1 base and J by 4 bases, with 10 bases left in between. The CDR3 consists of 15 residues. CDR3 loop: CASSLGDGGNEKLFF. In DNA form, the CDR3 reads TGTGCCAGCAGCTTAGGGGATGGGGGTAATGAAAAACTGTTTTTT.